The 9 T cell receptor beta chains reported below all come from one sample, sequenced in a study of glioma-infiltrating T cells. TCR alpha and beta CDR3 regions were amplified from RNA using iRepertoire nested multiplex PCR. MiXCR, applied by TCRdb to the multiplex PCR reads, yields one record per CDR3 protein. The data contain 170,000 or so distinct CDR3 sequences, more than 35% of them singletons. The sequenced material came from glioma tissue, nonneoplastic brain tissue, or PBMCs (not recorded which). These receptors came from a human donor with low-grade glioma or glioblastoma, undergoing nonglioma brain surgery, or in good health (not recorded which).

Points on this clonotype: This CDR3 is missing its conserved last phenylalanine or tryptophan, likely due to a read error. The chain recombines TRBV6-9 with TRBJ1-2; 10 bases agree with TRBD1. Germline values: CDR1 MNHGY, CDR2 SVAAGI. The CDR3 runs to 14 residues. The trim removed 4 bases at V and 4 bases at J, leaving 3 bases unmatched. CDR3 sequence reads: CASSLDRGSYGYTL. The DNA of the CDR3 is TGTGCCAGCAGTTTGGACAGGGGGAGCTATGGCTACACCTTA.

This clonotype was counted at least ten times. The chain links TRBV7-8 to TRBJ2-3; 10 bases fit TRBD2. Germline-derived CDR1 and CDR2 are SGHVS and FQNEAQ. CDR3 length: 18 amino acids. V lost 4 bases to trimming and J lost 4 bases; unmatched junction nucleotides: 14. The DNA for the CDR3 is TGTGCCAGCAGCTCCTCATCCCTTAGCGGGAGGTTCGCAGATACGCAGTATTTT. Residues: CASSSSSLSGRFADTQYF.

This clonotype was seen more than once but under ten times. The CDR3 spells CASRETGPGEQYF. In DNA, the CDR3 is TGTGCCAGCAGAGAGACAGGGCCGGGGGAGCAGTACTTC. The chain couples TRBV7-9 to TRBJ2-7; 7 nucleotides match TRBD1. The CDR3 covers 13 residues. The trim removed 6 bases at V and 7 bases at J, leaving 9 bases unmatched. Per germline, CDR1 SEHNR and CDR2 FQNEAQ (reference sequence). Looking up the rest from reference TRBV7-9 and TRBJ2-7 gives the full variable domain: DTGVSQNPRHKITKRGQNVTFRCDPISEHNRLYWYRQTLGQGPEFLTYFQNEAQLEKSRLLSDRFSAERPKGSFSTLEIQRTEQGDSAMYLCASRETGPGEQYFGPGTRLTVT.

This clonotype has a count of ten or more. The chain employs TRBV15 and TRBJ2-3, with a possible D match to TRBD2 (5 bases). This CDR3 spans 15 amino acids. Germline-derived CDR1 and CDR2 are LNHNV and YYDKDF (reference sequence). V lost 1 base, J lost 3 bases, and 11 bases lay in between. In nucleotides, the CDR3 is TGTGCCACCAGCAGAGGAGGGAGAGGAACAGATACGCAGTATTTT. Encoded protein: CATSRGGRGTDTQYF.

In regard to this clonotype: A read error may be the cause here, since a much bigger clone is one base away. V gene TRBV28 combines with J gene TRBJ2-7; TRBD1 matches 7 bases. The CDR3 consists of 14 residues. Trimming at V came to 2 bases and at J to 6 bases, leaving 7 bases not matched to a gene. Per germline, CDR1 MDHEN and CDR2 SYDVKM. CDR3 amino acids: CASSLLTGIVEQYF. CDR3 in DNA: TGTGCCAGCAGTTTACTGACAGGGATCGTCGAGCAGTACTTC.

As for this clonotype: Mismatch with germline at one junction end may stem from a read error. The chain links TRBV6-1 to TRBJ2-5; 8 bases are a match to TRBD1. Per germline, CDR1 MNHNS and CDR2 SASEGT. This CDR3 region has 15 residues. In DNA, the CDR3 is TGTGCCAGCAGCAGAATGACAGGGGCGTTGGAGAACCAGTACTTC. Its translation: CASSRMTGALENQYF.

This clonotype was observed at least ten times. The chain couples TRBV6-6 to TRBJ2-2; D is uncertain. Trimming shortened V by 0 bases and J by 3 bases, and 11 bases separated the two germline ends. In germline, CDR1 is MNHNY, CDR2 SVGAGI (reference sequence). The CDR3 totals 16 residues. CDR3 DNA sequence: TGTGCCAGCAGTTACTCGACTGTGGCGGACACCGGGGAGCTGTTTTTT. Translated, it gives CASSYSTVADTGELFF.

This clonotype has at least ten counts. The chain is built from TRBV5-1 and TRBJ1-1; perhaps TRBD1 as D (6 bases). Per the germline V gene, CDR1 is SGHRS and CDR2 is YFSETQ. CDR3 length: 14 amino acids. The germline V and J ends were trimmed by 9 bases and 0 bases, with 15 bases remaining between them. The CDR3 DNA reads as TGCGCCACCTCAACAGGGACGGTGAACACTGAAGCTTTCTTT. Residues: CATSTGTVNTEAFF.

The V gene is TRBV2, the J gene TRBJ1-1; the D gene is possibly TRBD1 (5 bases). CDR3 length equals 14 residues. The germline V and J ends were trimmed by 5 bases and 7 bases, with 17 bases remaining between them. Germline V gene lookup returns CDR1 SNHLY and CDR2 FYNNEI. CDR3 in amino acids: CASSFTATVCEAFF. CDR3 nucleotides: TGTGCCAGCAGTTTTACAGCGACAGTGTGTGAAGCTTTCTTT.